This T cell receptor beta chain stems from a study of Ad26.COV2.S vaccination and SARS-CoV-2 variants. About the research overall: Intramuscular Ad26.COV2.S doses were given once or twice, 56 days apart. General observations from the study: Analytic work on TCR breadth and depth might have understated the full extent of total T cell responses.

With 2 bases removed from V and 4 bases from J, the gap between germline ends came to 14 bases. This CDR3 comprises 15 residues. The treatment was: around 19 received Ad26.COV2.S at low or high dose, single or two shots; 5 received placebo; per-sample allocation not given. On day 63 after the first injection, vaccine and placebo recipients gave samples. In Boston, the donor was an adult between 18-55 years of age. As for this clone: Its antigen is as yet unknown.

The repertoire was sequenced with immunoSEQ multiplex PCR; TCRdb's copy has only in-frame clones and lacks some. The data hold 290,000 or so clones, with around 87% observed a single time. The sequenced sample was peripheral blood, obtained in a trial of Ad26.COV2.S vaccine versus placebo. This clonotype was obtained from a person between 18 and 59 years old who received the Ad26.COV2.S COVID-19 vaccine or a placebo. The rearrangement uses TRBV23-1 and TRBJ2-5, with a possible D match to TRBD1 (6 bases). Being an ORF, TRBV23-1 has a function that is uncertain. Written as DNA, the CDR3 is TGCGCCAGCAGTCAACCGACAGGCCATATAGAGACCCAGTACTTC. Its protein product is CASSQPTGHIETQYF.